This T cell receptor (beta chain) was retrieved from a study of Graves' ophthalmopathy and Graves' hyperthyroidism. Amplifying from RNA transcripts, the study obtained TCR beta CDR3 regions. The first round was an RT-PCR with HTBI primers, and the second round was a multiplex PCR. Each CDR3 protein is one row after TCRdb ran MiXCR on the multiplex PCR reads. The repertoire holds 300,000 to 400,000 distinct CDR3 sequences, with about 15% as singletons. This clonotype showed up many times. The CDR3 is 18 residues long. Germline V gives CDR1 SGHAT, CDR2 FQNNGV. Trimming cost V 8 bases and J 0 bases; bases outside gene matches: 11.

The chain employs TRBV11-2 and TRBJ2-2; 11 bases map to TRBD2. The sample was peripheral blood. This TCR was sampled from an adult woman with stable Graves' hyperthyroidism. The CDR3 loop reads CASGRRTSGPSNTGELFF. The CDR3 DNA reads as TGTGCCAGCGGCCGGAGGACTAGCGGGCCCTCGAACACCGGGGAGCTGTTTTTT.